This T cell receptor (beta chain) was documented in a study of T-cell reconstitution after alpha-beta-depleted transplantation in children. Study outcomes and limitations: Reportedly, alpha-beta T cells present about two months post-transplant originated from several hundred expanded clones of graft origin. Surviving recipient T cells and intrathymic progenitors accounted for some patients' high TCRbeta diversity at day 60. T cells produced anew were the main source of T-cell counts and diversity one year after transplant.

In its sample, this clonotype was seen many times. What it binds is not known. Preparation of the TCRbeta library was carried out with unique molecular identifiers. TCRdb processed the PCR reads anew with MiXCR; each CDR3 protein has one entry. The table includes 55,000 to 85,000 distinct CDR3 sequences, 9.5% to 13% detected once. CDR1 is MGHRA, CDR2 YSYEKL, per germline. This CDR3 region has 14 residues. With 1 base removed from V and 6 bases from J, the gap between germline ends came to 11 bases. V usage is TRBV4-1 and J usage is TRBJ2-3; perhaps TRBD2 as D (7 bases). Sequences were derived from PBMCs, sampled before TCRalphabeta/CD19-depleted stem cell transplant. The source is a boy aged 5-17 years with acute myeloid leukemia, due to receive a stem cell transplant. The CDR3 nucleotides read TGCGCCAGCAGCCAAGGAGGGGGGGCGGATACGCAGTATTTT. Residues: CASSQGGGADTQYF.